A single sample is the source of the 3 T cell receptor beta chains below, sequenced in a study of blood T cell repertoires in COVID-19. Only in-frame clones appear in the TCRdb table, and some are missing; sequencing was by immunoSEQ multiplex PCR. Here the sample spans 200,000 to 250,000 clones, about four fifths being singletons. The sequencing input was PBMCs or T cells enriched from blood (not recorded which). These receptors were collected from a woman between 50 and 59 years old who had been exposed to COVID-19.

The V call is TRBV6-5, the J call TRBJ2-1, with TRBD1 matching over 9 bases. Trimming took 11 bases from V and 4 from J; bases not matched to a gene: 12. CDR3 length: 15 amino acids. The germline V gene has CDR1 MNHEY and CDR2 SVGAGI. In DNA form, the CDR3 reads TGTGCCGGCACGGGCGGGGGACAGGGTTACAATGAGCAGTTCTTC. Translating gives CAGTGGGQGYNEQFF.

The table lists this clone with a count of one. The rearrangement uses TRBV27 and TRBJ1-4, with 11 bases matching TRBD1. With V trimmed by 6 bases and J by 5 bases, 5 bases remained unmatched. From germline, CDR1 is MNHEY and CDR2 SMNVEV (reference sequence). The CDR3 is 15 residues long. This CDR3 is CASSRRDRGNEKLFF. The CDR3 region has the DNA TGTGCCAGCAGCCGCCGGGACAGGGGGAATGAAAAACTGTTTTTT. Variable domain in full (rest from reference TRBV27 and TRBJ1-4): EAQVTQNPRYLITVTGKKLTVTCSQNMNHEYMSWYRQDPGLGLRQIYYSMNVEVTDKGDVPEGYKVSRKEKRNFPLILESPSPNQTSLYFCASSRRDRGNEKLFFGSGTQLSVL.

The V gene is TRBV6-1, the J gene TRBJ1-2, with 9 bases fitting TRBD1. The V and J ends lost 3 bases and 4 bases, in that order; junction bases with no gene match: 6. From germline, CDR1 is MNHNS and CDR2 SASEGT. The CDR3 extends over 15 amino acids. CDR3 in amino acids: CASSEVGTGSYGYTF. CDR3 bases: TGTGCCAGCAGTGAGGTTGGGACAGGGAGCTATGGCTACACCTTC.